The entry below describes one T cell receptor beta chain. As yet, its antigen is unknown. This sample is part of a study of tumor and adjacent non-tumor tissue in lung cancer. Looking at the study overall: The cohort had approximately 12 adenocarcinoma, a couple of squamous cell and 1 small cell patients. Patients were aged roughly 30 to 76, roughly nine men and about 5 women, stage I to III. About 4.17 million productive TCRbeta reads were obtained per sample on average. The study's findings and limits: Tumor repertoires had a smaller top 100 clone share than normal lung.

RNA was extracted from bulk tissue without any cell sorting. V lost 6 bases and J lost 7, with 19 bases in between. The CDR3 runs to 15 residues. A modified ARM-PCR protocol with three rounds of nested PCR amplified TCRbeta. TCRdb re-called the multiplex PCR reads with MiXCR, one entry per CDR3 protein. Here the sample spans just over 200,000 distinct CDR3 sequences, approximately 74% being singletons. The sequenced sample was lung tumor tissue. The TCR was taken from a man aged 55-75 years with non-small cell lung cancer. The V gene is TRBV12-3 or TRBV12-4, the J gene TRBJ2-1; possible D gene TRBD2, 5 bases. The CDR3, as DNA: TGTGCCAGCAGCCGCGCTTTCTCCACGGGAAATGAGCAGTTCTTC. Protein sequence: CASSRAFSTGNEQFF.